This T cell receptor (beta chain) is drawn from a study of T cells after yellow fever vaccination (dated by TCRdb to between 2018 and 2021). Regarding the research as a whole: The SMART-Seq v4 Ultra Low Input RNA kit was used to prepare libraries from fractions with low cell numbers. Blood was collected at multiple timepoints before and after primary and secondary immunization, and bulk PBMC replicates and cell subsets were isolated. To follow T-cell clones before and after primary and booster YFV17D yellow fever vaccination, bulk TCR alpha and beta repertoires were sequenced over time. Two healthy male donors, one aged 18 to 30 and one aged 30 to 40 years, were included in the cohort. Broad study findings and their caveats: A small share of clonotypes was detected in both CD4 and CD8 compartments, with the overlap likely arising from convergent recombination. After the booster, most clones that had expanded after primary vaccination were detected again (approximately 97% of CD4 and around nine tenths of CD8), suggesting broad maintenance of memory. Because only two donors were included in the study, the extent to which the findings can be generalized is limited. Compared with the primary T-cell response, the secondary T-cell response was weaker but faster, peaking on day 5 rather than day 15. Because abundant contaminating clonotypes from the bulk population could be contained in FACS-sorted repertoires, computational filtering was required.

The CDR3 starts with the cysteine, ends with the phenylalanine, and has 14 residues. The read is trimmed to its CDR3 DNA, 42 bases read in frame from base 1. V was cut back by 6 bases and J by 4 bases, leaving a gap of 16 bases between them. From a lookup of the germline V gene, CDR1 and CDR2 are MNHEY and SVGEGT. What this sample's treatment or condition label stands for: live attenuated yellow fever vaccine strain. PBMCs were isolated from peripheral blood using a standard Ficoll-Paque protocol. Dynabeads CD4 and CD8 positive selection kits were used to isolate CD4 and CD8 T-cell fractions. TriZol was used to extract RNA from bulk PBMCs, from CD4 and CD8 fractions, and from dextramer-positive and dextramer-negative fractions. Sequenced using an Illumina NovaSeq 6000. Synthesis of TCR cDNA relied on 5'RACE template switching, a step that introduced a universal primer site along with unique molecular identifiers. Priming for cDNA synthesis came from both the TCR alpha and TCR beta constant segments. Libraries were amplified in two PCR steps, with sample barcodes and sequencing adapters added in the second step. Sequencing of libraries was done on Illumina HiSeq 2500 (2x100 bp) or NovaSeq (2x150 bp). In the original analysis: Demultiplexing of reads and collapsing into UMI consensus sequences were performed with MIGEC, and V(D)J alignment was carried out with MiXCR. Clonotypes responding to the vaccine were identified with edgeR on replicate PBMC samples, with the criteria of FDR below 0.01 and a log2 fold change above 5 up to day 15. CD4 or CD8 identity was assigned to each bulk clonotype according to whether the clonotype was present at higher abundance in the sequenced CD4 repertoire or the sequenced CD8 repertoire. TCRdb applied fastp at Q25 and MiXCR to the public reads, then kept only in-frame beta chains. CDR3 protein duplicates are merged, each entry listing the most common genes and DNA. What appears here as the V and J calls and clone size reflects TCRdb's work, not the paper's. For this sample there are some 120,000 distinct CDR3 sequences; roughly 15% appear just once. The ten biggest clones cover around 40% of the sample.

Regarding this clonotype: Its specific antigen is unknown. No qualities accompany the bases; no much larger clone lies one base away.

The source of this sequence is a man aged 18 to 30 who received the YFV17D yellow fever vaccine. The specimen was CD8+ T cells sorted from PBMCs, collected 5 days after the yellow fever booster vaccination. The rearranged chain carries TRBV6-2 or TRBV6-3 and TRBJ2-7; no D segment can be confidently identified. The CDR3 reads as follows: CASRFHHTLYEQYF. Read as DNA, the sequence is TGTGCCAGCAGGTTCCATCATACCCTATACGAGCAGTACTTC.